The 19 T cell receptor beta chains listed next were all sequenced from one sample in a study of cytomegalovirus exposure and HLA in healthy donors. Primers for the PCR totalled 60 Vbeta and 13 Jbeta. Clones were sequenced by immunoSEQ multiplex PCR, and TCRdb holds only the in-frame ones, with some missing. The sample records roughly 130,000 clones, 60% to 80% being singletons. Sequencing was performed on PBMCs. These receptors were taken from a young man in good health and CMV-seronegative.

The chain employs TRBV19 and TRBJ2-3; tentatively, D is TRBD2 (5 bases). CDR1 and CDR2 from the germline V gene are LNHDA and SQIVND (reference sequence). The CDR3 has 17 residues. V lost 5 bases, J lost 5 bases, and 23 bases lay in between. CDR3 sequence: CASSVAATFPRGDTQYF. The CDR3 bases are TGTGCCAGTAGTGTTGCAGCCACCTTTCCCCGGGGAGATACGCAGTATTTT.

V usage is TRBV6-6 and J usage is TRBJ1-5, with D perhaps matching TRBD1 (5 bases). The V and J ends lost 3 bases and 3 bases respectively, with 15 bases between them. CDR1 is MNHNY and CDR2 is SVGAGI in the germline V gene (reference sequence). The CDR3 is 16 residues long. DNA of the CDR3: TGTGCCAGCAGTTATTGGAAGGGCAGGGTCAATCAGCCCCAGCATTTT. Protein: CASSYWKGRVNQPQHF.

The J gene is TRBJ2-2, the V gene TRBV11-2; TRBD2 aligns across 7 bases. Germline CDR1 SGHAT, CDR2 FQNNGV. The CDR3 length is 16 residues. J was trimmed by 8 bases and V by 4 bases; bases with no gene match: 13. The CDR3 region is CASSYLSGLSPGELFF. CDR3 nucleotides: TGTGCCAGCAGCTACCTATCGGGACTATCTCCTGGGGAGCTGTTTTTT.

The chain couples TRBV5-1 to TRBJ2-5; unclear D gene. The germline V gene encodes CDR1 SGHRS and CDR2 YFSETQ. Trimming shortened V by 1 base and J by 0 bases, and 10 bases separated the two germline ends. This CDR3 region has 15 residues. The CDR3 here is CASSLQTDHQETQYF. The CDR3 nucleotides read TGCGCCAGCAGCTTGCAAACAGACCACCAAGAGACCCAGTACTTC.

This clone turned up a few times. The chain recombines TRBV5-4 with TRBJ2-5; unclear D gene. This CDR3 is built from 12 residues. V was shortened by 4 bases and J by 5 bases, with 9 bases between the two germline ends. The V gene's germline CDR1 is SGHNT and CDR2 YYREEE (reference sequence). The CDR3 nucleotides are TGTGCCAGCAGCCCTCAGGCGGAGACCCAGTACTTC. Translation gives CASSPQAETQYF.

The chain employs TRBV18 and TRBJ1-1; 7 nucleotides match TRBD1. V trimming: 2 bases; J trimming: 2 bases; junction bases outside the gene matches: 11. From germline, CDR1 is KGHSH and CDR2 LQKENI. This CDR3 spans 17 amino acids. CDR3 coding DNA: TGTGCCAGCTCACCAATAGTAGGGGGCTCTAGAAACACTGAAGCTTTCTTT. Translation: CASSPIVGGSRNTEAFF.

The V call is TRBV27, the J call TRBJ1-1; perhaps TRBD1 as D (5 bases). This CDR3 contains 13 residues. V gave up 4 bases and J gave up 3 bases, with 9 bases separating them. From germline, CDR1 is MNHEY and CDR2 SMNVEV (reference sequence). CDR3 residues: CASSWFRDTEAFF. The DNA of the CDR3 is TGTGCCAGCAGTTGGTTCAGGGACACTGAAGCTTTCTTT.

The chain joins TRBV5-1 to TRBJ2-1, with D possibly matching TRBD1 (5 bases). The CDR3 covers 13 residues. Trimming left V 1 base short and J 7 bases short, with 9 bases between. Looked up from germline, CDR1 is SGHRS and CDR2 is YFSETQ. The CDR3 sequence is CASSLRGENEQFF. In DNA, the CDR3 is TGCGCCAGCAGCTTGAGGGGTGAGAATGAGCAGTTCTTC. Complete variable domain (other parts from reference TRBV5-1 and TRBJ2-1): KAGVTQTPRYLIKTRGQQVTLSCSPISGHRSVSWYQQTPGQGLQFLFEYFSETQRNKGNFPGRFSGRQFSNSRSEMNVSTLELGDSALYLCASSLRGENEQFFGPGTRLTVL.

This sequence joins TRBV14 and TRBJ2-7; 7 bases align to TRBD1. The germline CDR1 and CDR2 sequences are SGHDN and FVKESK. Losses at the gene ends were 6 bases for V and 9 bases for J; bases not matched to a gene: 14. The CDR3 length is 14 residues. This chain's CDR3 is CASRFDRASPVQYF. The DNA for the CDR3 is TGTGCCAGCAGATTCGACAGGGCGAGTCCGGTGCAGTACTTC.

The rearrangement links TRBV30 to TRBJ2-7, with D perhaps TRBD1 (6 bases). The germline CDR1 and CDR2 sequences are GTSNPN and SVGIG (reference sequence). V lost 5 bases to trimming and J lost 7 bases, with 18 bases between them. The CDR3 is 13 amino acids. In DNA, the CDR3 is TGTGCCTGGGAGGGGGTTCTTAGGGGTGAGCAGTACTTC. It yields the protein CAWEGVLRGEQYF.

This clone came up once. This chain uses TRBV27 with TRBJ2-1, with 8 bases aligning to TRBD2. The V gene end was trimmed by 8 bases and the J gene end by 5 bases; junction bases not matched to a gene: 14. Germline V gives CDR1 MNHEY, CDR2 SMNVEV (reference sequence). CDR3 size: 16 residues. CDR3 protein: CASGDLGTRTHNEQFF. For the CDR3, the DNA is TGTGCCAGCGGGGATCTGGGGACTAGGACCCACAATGAGCAGTTCTTC.

This chain connects TRBV5-4 to TRBJ2-7, with D tentatively TRBD1 (6 bases). Per the germline V gene, CDR1 is SGHNT and CDR2 is YYREEE (reference sequence). The V gene lost 1 base and the J gene lost 5 bases, with 13 bases spanning the gap. This CDR3 spans 14 amino acids. The CDR3 region is CASSLSRGSDEQYF. CDR3 nucleotides: TGTGCCAGCAGCTTGAGTAGGGGGTCCGACGAGCAGTACTTC.

V is TRBV14 and J is TRBJ1-1; maybe TRBD1 (5 bases). The V end lost 4 bases, the J end lost 1 base, and 19 bases lay between the germline ends. Germline V gene lookup returns CDR1 SGHDN and CDR2 FVKESK. The CDR3 runs to 17 residues. The CDR3 nucleotides are TGTGCCAGCAGCCTGAAGGGGAAGGGATGGAAGAACACTGAAGCTTTCTTT. Translated, it gives CASSLKGKGWKNTEAFF.

Concerning this clone: A read error may account for a junction end that differs from germline. The rearrangement uses TRBV7-9 and TRBJ1-5; a possible D gene is TRBD1 (5 bases). Germline lookup yields CDR1 SEHNR and CDR2 FQNEAQ (reference sequence). The CDR3 runs to 12 residues. The CDR3 reads CSSSLGAEPQHF. The CDR3 nucleotides read TGTTCCAGCAGCTTAGGGGCTGAGCCCCAGCATTTT.

The genes are TRBV7-6 and TRBJ2-5; 7 bases are shared with TRBD2. Germline V gene data show CDR1 as SGHVS and CDR2 as FNYEAQ. The V and J ends lost 0 bases and 4 bases, in that order; junction bases with no gene match: 2. CDR3 length: 14 residues. The CDR3 loop is CASSLAGGGETQYF. The CDR3 DNA is TGTGCCAGCAGCTTAGCGGGCGGGGGAGAGACCCAGTACTTC. Filled out from reference TRBV7-6 and TRBJ2-5, the complete variable domain reads GAGVSQSPRYKVTKRGQDVALRCDPISGHVSLYWYRQALGQGPEFLTYFNYEAQQDKSGLPNDRFSAERPEGSISTLTIQRTEQRDSAMYRCASSLAGGGETQYFGPGTRLLVL.

The chain carries TRBV15 and TRBJ2-7; 9 bases are a match to TRBD1. The germline V gene encodes CDR1 LNHNV and CDR2 YYDKDF (reference sequence). The V segment lost 1 base and the J segment 5 bases; nucleotides outside the gene matches: 9. The CDR3 is made up of 16 amino acids. This CDR3 reads CATSRVSGTGIHEQYF. The CDR3 bases are TGTGCCACCAGCAGAGTTTCCGGGACAGGGATCCACGAGCAGTACTTC.

The chain carries TRBV4-3 and TRBJ2-3; TRBD2 aligns across 14 bases. Germline loops: CDR1 LGHNA, CDR2 YSLEER. Trimming at V came to 4 bases and at J to 2 bases, leaving 11 bases not matched to a gene. This CDR3 spans 19 amino acids. CDR3 amino acids: CASSPTGLAGGPPTDTQYF. The CDR3 nucleotides are TGCGCCAGCAGCCCCACCGGACTAGCGGGGGGCCCTCCCACAGATACGCAGTATTTT.

V and J are TRBV5-1 and TRBJ1-3; D remains ambiguous. Germline-derived CDR1 and CDR2 are SGHRS and YFSETQ. The germline V and J ends were trimmed by 5 bases and 0 bases, with 12 bases remaining between them. The CDR3 is 15 amino acids. The CDR3 DNA reads TGCGCCAGCAGAGACCCCCCGGGCTCTGGAAACACCATATATTTT. This gives the protein CASRDPPGSGNTIYF.

This chain uses TRBV30 with TRBJ2-1; 12 positions agree with TRBD2. The germline gives CDR1 GTSNPN, CDR2 SVGIG (reference sequence). V trimming: 2 bases; J trimming: 5 bases; junction bases outside the gene matches: 7. This CDR3 is 16 amino acids long. CDR3 nucleotides: TGTGCCTGGAGTTCCAAGCTAGCGGGGGGGAACAATGAGCAGTTCTTC. Protein sequence: CAWSSKLAGGNNEQFF.